This TCR beta chain came from a study of blood T cell repertoires in COVID-19. For the study at large: PBMCs, B-cell-depleted T cells, or T cells were the source of the cDNA or gDNA that made up the material.

Losses at the gene ends were 1 base for V and 1 base for J; bases not matched to a gene: 14. The CDR3 length is 18 residues. Germline V CDR1 and CDR2: SGHDT, YYEEEE. As handled by the study authors: Reference gene primer amplification gave nucleated cell count estimates. The method was immunoSEQ multiplex PCR; TCRdb's version includes in-frame clones alone and lacks a portion of them. The V and J calls and clone size were taken over from that table, and D and trimming were inferred from the DNA. The sample carries some 110,000 clones, approximately 86% recorded once. The receptor comes from a man aged 40-49 years with acute or convalescent COVID-19. The chain carries TRBV5-6 and TRBJ2-7; 7 bases align to TRBD2. The sequenced sample was peripheral blood. CDR3 bases: TGTGCCAGCAGCTTGTGGGGGGGAGCAGGGCGCTTATCCTACGAGCAGTACTTC. Protein sequence: CASSLWGGAGRLSYEQYF. The full variable domain, with the rest looked up from reference TRBV5-6 and TRBJ2-7, is DAGVTQSPTHLIKTRGQQVTLRCSPKSGHDTVSWYQQALGQGPQFIFQYYEEEERQRGNFPDRFSGHQFPNYSSELNVNALLLGDSALYLCASSLWGGAGRLSYEQYFGPGTRLTVT.